The source of this T cell receptor beta chain is a study of blood T cell repertoires in COVID-19. For the study at large: The United States, Italy and Spain supplied acute and convalescent COVID-19 samples. In each case, the material was cDNA or gDNA derived from T cells, B-cell-depleted T cells, or PBMCs.

The CDR3 is 14 amino acids. Trimming stripped 7 bases from V and 0 bases from J, with 16 bases between. From germline, CDR1 is GTSNPN and CDR2 SVGIG (reference sequence). As originally analysed: Estimates of nucleated cell counts were drawn from the amplification of reference gene primers. Libraries were prepared by immunoSEQ multiplex PCR; TCRdb keeps only in-frame clonotypes and omits some of them. V, J and clone size reflect that table, while D and trimming were determined from the DNA. Found here are 100,000 to 150,000 clones, 82% of them singletons; the top ten hold 4% to 5.5%. This sequence was found in a woman aged 70-85 years with acute or convalescent COVID-19. Sequenced material: peripheral blood. The chain carries TRBV30 and TRBJ2-7, with D uncertain. The CDR3 region is CASQRPALSYEQYF. Written as DNA, the CDR3 is TGTGCCTCTCAGAGGCCGGCCCTCTCCTACGAGCAGTACTTC. The whole variable domain, filled in from reference TRBV30 and TRBJ2-7, reads SQTIHQWPATLVQPVGSPLSLECTVEGTSNPNLYWYRQAAGRGLQLLFYSVGIGQISSEVPQNLSASRPQDRQFILSSKKLLLSDSGFYLCASQRPALSYEQYFGPGTRLTVT.